This entry lists 25 T cell receptor beta chains sequenced from one sample in a study of cytomegalovirus exposure and HLA in healthy donors. Use of 60 Vbeta and 13 Jbeta primers characterized the PCR. This table comes from immunoSEQ multiplex PCR, and its TCRdb copy is limited to in-frame clones, with some not included. The sample shows approximately 100,000 clones, about four fifths of them seen only once. Sequencing used PBMCs. These receptors came from a woman aged 40 to 50 in good health and CMV-seronegative.

The rearrangement joins TRBV6-1 to TRBJ1-1; 7 bases match TRBD1. Germline CDR1 and CDR2: MNHNS and SASEGT. V was clipped by 5 bases and J by 4 bases; unmatched bases: 4. This CDR3 region has 13 residues. The CDR3 coding sequence is TGTGCCAGCAGTTTCTCAGGGGGCACTGAAGCTTTCTTT. It codes for CASSFSGGTEAFF.

The V and J genes are TRBV6-5 and TRBJ1-6; a weak D match, TRBD1 (6 bases). V was trimmed by 0 bases and J by 5 bases, leaving 8 bases between them. The CDR3 contains 15 residues. From germline, CDR1 is MNHEY and CDR2 SVGAGI. CDR3 sequence (DNA): TGTGCCAGCAGTTACTCTGGACAGAATAATTCACCCCTCCACTTT. As protein: CASSYSGQNNSPLHF.

The rearrangement joins TRBV27 to TRBJ2-1; 9 nucleotides match TRBD1. This CDR3 comprises 13 residues. Germline CDR1 reads MNHEY; CDR2 reads SMNVEV (reference sequence). With V trimmed by 6 bases and J by 8 bases, 5 bases remained unmatched. CDR3 nucleotides: TGTGCCAGCAGCCCCGACAGGGGGGATGAGCAGTTCTTC. This codes for CASSPDRGDEQFF.

The genes are TRBV9 and TRBJ1-1; the D is unclear. V shed 0 bases and J shed 4 bases, with 10 bases lying between them. The CDR3 is made up of 14 amino acids. Germline CDR1 reads SGDLS; CDR2 reads YYNGEE. CDR3 sequence (DNA): TGTGCCAGCAGCGTAGTAGGCGGATCCACTGAAGCTTTCTTT. It encodes CASSVVGGSTEAFF.

This clone came up a few times. The genes are TRBV6-6 and TRBJ2-7; TRBD2 aligns across 7 bases. The CDR3 length is 14 residues. Per germline, CDR1 MNHNY and CDR2 SVGAGI (reference sequence). V lost 8 bases and J lost 6; bases outside the gene matches: 13. This CDR3 is CASATGLTLLEQYF. For the CDR3, the DNA is TGTGCCAGCGCCACGGGACTAACATTACTCGAGCAGTACTTC.

This chain connects TRBV27 to TRBJ1-2, with 8 nucleotides matching TRBD1. The CDR3 extends over 14 amino acids. V gave up 2 bases and J gave up 5 bases; unmatched junction bases: 4. Germline V gene sequence: CDR1 MNHEY, CDR2 SMNVEV (reference sequence). CDR3 in amino acids: CASSLKQGVYGYTF. CDR3 in DNA: TGTGCCAGCAGTTTAAAACAGGGGGTTTATGGCTACACCTTC.

This clone appeared a single time. J is TRBJ1-1 and V is TRBV19, with 7 positions matching TRBD1. This CDR3 contains 15 residues. CDR1 and CDR2 (germline): LNHDA, SQIVND (reference sequence). Trimming at V came to 5 bases and at J to 1 base, leaving 7 bases not matched to a gene. CDR3 DNA sequence: TGTGCCAGTAGTGCCACCGGGACAGAGAACACTGAAGCTTTCTTT. It encodes CASSATGTENTEAFF.

This clone was seen only once. This chain links TRBV7-9 with TRBJ1-2; 7 nucleotides line up with TRBD1. With 3 bases clipped from V and 10 bases from J, the junction kept 8 bases outside the gene matches. This CDR3 spans 13 amino acids. Germline CDR1 reads SEHNR; CDR2 reads FQNEAQ (reference sequence). In DNA form, the CDR3 reads TGTGCCAGCAGCTTCAAGACAGGGAAGGACTACACCTTC. Encoded protein: CASSFKTGKDYTF.

V usage is TRBV7-3 and J usage is TRBJ2-5, with 7 bases matching TRBD1. The CDR3 is 15 amino acids. The J segment lost 2 bases and the V segment lost 5 bases, leaving 8 bases of the junction unmatched. Germline V gene sequence: CDR1 SGHTA, CDR2 FQGTGA. This chain's CDR3 is CASSERGQFQETQYF. CDR3 DNA sequence: TGTGCCAGCAGCGAAAGGGGACAGTTTCAAGAGACCCAGTACTTC.

V is TRBV30 and J is TRBJ1-2; D is perhaps TRBD1 (6 bases). Trimming pared 1 base from V and 8 bases from J, leaving 14 bases between. The CDR3 spans 13 residues. Germline V CDR1 and CDR2: GTSNPN, SVGIG (reference sequence). The CDR3 nucleotides are TGTGCCTGGAGTGGAAAGGGGGATTGGGGCTACACCTTC. Protein: CAWSGKGDWGYTF.

The chain links TRBV2 to TRBJ2-7; 7 bases agree with TRBD2. The junction had 14 bases not matched to a gene; V was cut back by 6 bases and J by 6 bases. Germline lookup yields CDR1 SNHLY and CDR2 FYNNEI. The CDR3 runs to 15 residues. The CDR3 here is CASSGSGGGAGEQYF. The CDR3 DNA follows: TGTGCCAGCAGCGGCTCGGGGGGAGGGGCGGGCGAGCAGTACTTC.

Remarks on this clone: A read error may produce the germline difference seen at one junction end. Other DNA sequences of this sample code for an identical CDR3. The chain recombines TRBV9 with TRBJ2-7; 10 positions agree with TRBD1. CDR3 size: 16 residues. Germline-derived CDR1 and CDR2 are SGDLS and YYNGEE. CDR3 residues: CASSAAGTGESYEQYF. CDR3 DNA: TGTGCCAGCAGCGCAGCCGGGACAGGGGAATCCTACGAGCAATACTTC.

The chain combines TRBV30 with TRBJ2-5, with 12 bases identical to TRBD1. CDR1 and CDR2 (germline): GTSNPN, SVGIG (reference sequence). The J segment lost 9 bases and the V segment lost 3 bases, leaving 5 bases of the junction unmatched. The CDR3 consists of 13 residues. Here the CDR3 DNA reads TGTGCCTGGAGGGGACAGGGGGCGGTGGCCCAGTACTTC. Translation gives CAWRGQGAVAQYF. Complete variable domain (other parts from reference TRBV30 and TRBJ2-5): SQTIHQWPATLVQPVGSPLSLECTVEGTSNPNLYWYRQAAGRGLQLLFYSVGIGQISSEVPQNLSASRPQDRQFILSSKKLLLSDSGFYLCAWRGQGAVAQYFGPGTRLLVL.

The chain is built from TRBV7-2 and TRBJ2-5, with TRBD2 matching over 7 bases. With the DNA end fitting TRBJ2-7 better, the J assignment may be wrong. The CDR3 loop spans 15 amino acids. Germline V gene lookup returns CDR1 SGHTA and CDR2 FQGNSA. The CDR3 DNA reads as TGTGCCAGCAGCTTAATTCCGGGGGGTCGGCACGAGCAGTACTTC. It codes for CASSLIPGGRHEQYF.

This clone was recorded once. CDR3 DNA: TGTGCCAGCAACAGAGGAGGAGCGGATACGCAGTATTTT. This codes for CASNRGGADTQYF. The genes are TRBV7-2 and TRBJ2-3; D might be TRBD2 (5 bases). The CDR3 has 13 amino acids. CDR1 is SGHTA and CDR2 is FQGNSA in the germline V gene. V lost 7 bases to trimming and J lost 6 bases, with 14 bases between them.

This sequence joins TRBV19 and TRBJ1-1; D unclear. This CDR3 is 13 amino acids long. Looked up from germline, CDR1 is LNHDA and CDR2 is SQIVND (reference sequence). V lost 7 bases and J 0 bases, leaving 9 bases between the germline ends. The CDR3 coding sequence is TGTGCCAGTACACAGATCATGAACACTGAAGCTTTCTTT. Translation gives CASTQIMNTEAFF.

The V and J genes are TRBV7-2 and TRBJ1-2; D is unclear. Germline lookup yields CDR1 SGHTA and CDR2 FQGNSA. V dropped 1 base and J dropped 2 bases, with 11 bases sitting between them. The CDR3 has 15 amino acids. The CDR3 is CASSLGRGPNYGYTF. As DNA, the CDR3 is TGTGCCAGCAGCTTAGGTAGAGGGCCCAACTATGGCTACACCTTC.

V and J are TRBV2 and TRBJ2-2, with 8 bases that match TRBD1. The CDR3 is made up of 14 amino acids. J lost 4 bases, V lost 4 bases, and 2 bases had no gene match. CDR1 and CDR2 (germline): SNHLY, FYNNEI. CDR3 DNA sequence: TGTGCCAGCAGTGCACAGGGGGGCACCGGGGAGCTGTTTTTT. Translated, it gives CASSAQGGTGELFF.

This rearrangement joins TRBV9 to TRBJ2-4, with D perhaps matching TRBD1 (5 bases). The CDR3 extends over 17 amino acids. Germline V lookup: CDR1 SGDLS, CDR2 YYNGEE. The V gene lost 3 bases and the J gene lost 6 bases, with 22 bases spanning the gap. CDR3 in amino acids: CASSAVQDGLDLNIQYF. CDR3 coding DNA: TGTGCCAGCAGCGCCGTACAGGACGGCCTAGATCTAAACATTCAGTACTTC. Full variable domain (rest looked up from reference TRBV9 and TRBJ2-4): DSGVTQTPKHLITATGQRVTLRCSPRSGDLSVYWYQQSLDQGLQFLIQYYNGEERAKGNILERFSAQQFPDLHSELNLSSLELGDSALYFCASSAVQDGLDLNIQYFGAGTRLSVL.

This clone was found once. CDR3 DNA: TGTGCCAGCAGCCTTGCGGGGGGGCCCTACGAGCAGTACTTC. It is translated as CASSLAGGPYEQYF. This rearrangement joins TRBV5-4 to TRBJ2-7; 9 bases are a match to TRBD2. V was pared by 4 bases and J by 2 bases, with 4 bases of the junction left unmatched. Germline V lookup: CDR1 SGHNT, CDR2 YYREEE (reference sequence). This CDR3 comprises 14 residues.

The V gene is TRBV7-2, the J gene TRBJ1-6; D is unclear. Looked up from germline, CDR1 is SGHTA and CDR2 is FQGNSA. V was clipped by 2 bases and J by 7 bases, with 18 bases between them. The CDR3 loop spans 17 amino acids. Here the CDR3 reads CASSLNLGGPGNSPLHF. In nucleotides, the CDR3 is TGTGCCAGCAGCTTAAATCTGGGCGGGCCGGGGAATTCACCCCTCCACTTT. Together with reference TRBV7-2 and TRBJ1-6, the CDR3 gives the full variable domain: GAGVSQSPSNKVTEKGKDVELRCDPISGHTALYWYRQSLGQGLEFLIYFQGNSAPDKSGLPSDRFSAERTGGSVSTLTIQRTQQEDSAVYLCASSLNLGGPGNSPLHFGNGTRLTVT.

A few counts support this clone. The rearrangement uses TRBV30 and TRBJ1-5, with D possibly matching TRBD1 (5 bases). Germline V lookup: CDR1 GTSNPN, CDR2 SVGIG (reference sequence). The CDR3 is 15 residues long. The V and J ends lost 3 bases and 7 bases respectively, with 19 bases between them. The CDR3 bases are TGTGCCTGGAGCCCTGACGGGGGAGGTCACCAGCCCCAGCATTTT. It yields the protein CAWSPDGGGHQPQHF.

This clone was seen only a few times. This sequence joins TRBV5-4 and TRBJ2-5; 9 bases fit TRBD1. The junction had 8 bases not matched to a gene; V was cut back by 6 bases and J by 2 bases. The CDR3 runs to 15 residues. Looked up from germline, CDR1 is SGHNT and CDR2 is YYREEE (reference sequence). CDR3 nucleotide sequence: TGTGCCAGCACCCCAAGACAGGGGGGGCAAGAGACCCAGTACTTC. Its translation is CASTPRQGGQETQYF.

Comments on this clone: The junction differs from germline at one of its ends, possibly a read error. This chain uses TRBV7-7 with TRBJ2-5; a weak D match, TRBD2 (6 bases). The CDR3 is 18 residues long. The germline CDR1 and CDR2 sequences are SSHAT and FNYEAQ (reference sequence). CDR3 in amino acids: CASSSGLFSQLYQETQYF. Written as DNA, the CDR3 is TGTGCTAGCAGCTCGGGACTGTTCTCACAACTGTACCAAGAGACCCAGTACTTC.

In this sample, this clone turned up a few times. The rearrangement links TRBV15 to TRBJ2-7; 7 bases agree with TRBD1. Germline CDR1 and CDR2: LNHNV and YYDKDF (reference sequence). The CDR3 sequence is 14 residues long. V was pared by 4 bases and J by 4 bases, with 7 bases of the junction left unmatched. CDR3 coding DNA: TGTGCCACCAGCACTCGGGACAGAGGTTACGAGCAGTACTTC. It translates to CATSTRDRGYEQYF.